Listed here are 32 T cell receptor beta chains from one sample, sequenced in a study of blood T cell repertoires in COVID-19. Generated by immunoSEQ multiplex PCR, the TCRdb table keeps only in-frame clones and is missing some. The table shows around 300,000 clones, with roughly 92% occurring only once. Sequencing was carried out using peripheral blood. All receptors derive from a woman aged 25 to 39 with COVID-19, enrolled during active disease.

The chain uses TRBV5-1 and TRBJ2-3; 8 nucleotides line up with TRBD1. Trimming at V came to 0 bases and at J to 3 bases, leaving 3 bases not matched to a gene. Germline lookup yields CDR1 SGHRS and CDR2 YFSETQ. The CDR3 length is 15 residues. The CDR3 protein is CASSLVTGATDTQYF. As DNA, the CDR3 is TGCGCCAGCAGCTTGGTGACAGGGGCGACAGATACGCAGTATTTT.

The chain has TRBV25-1 and TRBJ1-1; D ambiguous. CDR1 and CDR2 from the germline V gene are MGHDK and SYGVNS. The CDR3 is made up of 15 amino acids. With 4 bases removed from V and 4 bases from J, the gap between germline ends came to 16 bases. The CDR3 protein is CASSATPPGSTEAFF. As DNA, the CDR3 is TGTGCCAGCAGTGCCACCCCGCCAGGTAGCACTGAAGCTTTCTTT. The whole variable domain, filled in from reference TRBV25-1 and TRBJ1-1, reads EADIYQTPRYLVIGTGKKITLECSQTMGHDKMYWYQQDPGMELHLIHYSYGVNSTEKGDLSSESTVSRIRTEHFPLTLESARPSHTSQYLCASSATPPGSTEAFFGQGTRLTVV.

The V gene is TRBV20-1, the J gene TRBJ2-2, with 12 positions matching TRBD2. Losses at the gene ends were 3 bases for V and 5 bases for J; bases not matched to a gene: 13. Germline V gene sequence: CDR1 DFQATT, CDR2 SNEGSKA (reference sequence). The length of the CDR3 is 18 residues. The CDR3 sequence: CSASRDSLAGGRTGELFF. Here the CDR3 DNA reads TGCAGTGCTAGTCGGGACAGTCTAGCGGGAGGGCGAACCGGGGAGCTGTTTTTT.

The V and J genes are TRBV14 and TRBJ2-1; D is possibly TRBD2 (6 bases). The CDR3 spans 14 residues. Deletions cut 3 bases from V and 9 bases from J, with 15 bases between. Germline V gene lookup returns CDR1 SGHDN and CDR2 FVKESK. The DNA of the CDR3 is TGTGCCAGCAGCCAGAATCCGGGAGTATTTGAGCAGTTCTTC. This gives the protein CASSQNPGVFEQFF.

The V and J genes are TRBV7-8 and TRBJ1-2, with a possible D match to TRBD1 (5 bases). This CDR3 has 16 residues. V was trimmed by 5 bases and J by 3 bases, leaving 19 bases between them. CDR1 is SGHVS, CDR2 FQNEAQ, per germline. This CDR3 reads CASSATRALRDYGYTF. The CDR3 DNA reads TGTGCCAGCAGCGCTACCCGGGCCCTCAGGGACTATGGCTACACCTTC.

The chain employs TRBV7-3 and TRBJ2-1; 9 bases match TRBD2. V trimming: 4 bases; J trimming: 8 bases; junction bases outside the gene matches: 9. The CDR3 is made up of 15 amino acids. Germline V CDR1 and CDR2: SGHTA, FQGTGA. The CDR3 spells CASSSRVSGSDEQFF. The CDR3 bases are TGTGCCAGCAGCTCGAGGGTTAGCGGGAGCGATGAGCAGTTCTTC.

The chain couples TRBV2 to TRBJ2-7; the match to TRBD2 covers 14 bases. Germline CDR1 SNHLY, CDR2 FYNNEI. There are 20 residues in the CDR3. The V and J ends lost 8 bases and 0 bases, in that order; junction bases with no gene match: 18. This CDR3 reads CASVHFPGTSGRDLSYEQYF. The CDR3 coding sequence is TGTGCCAGCGTCCACTTTCCCGGGACTAGCGGGAGAGATCTCTCCTACGAGCAGTACTTC.

V is TRBV30 and J is TRBJ2-1; 7 bases are shared with TRBD2. The CDR3 contains 17 residues. Germline V gene sequence: CDR1 GTSNPN, CDR2 SVGIG (reference sequence). Trimming at V came to 4 bases and at J to 4 bases, leaving 16 bases not matched to a gene. The CDR3 DNA sequence: TGTGCCTGGATAGGCTCGGGGGGAGTCCGGGCTTACAATGAGCAGTTCTTC. This encodes CAWIGSGGVRAYNEQFF.

The rearrangement joins TRBV6-6 to TRBJ2-7, with D perhaps matching TRBD1 (5 bases). The CDR3 is 12 residues long. CDR1 MNHNY and CDR2 SVGAGI come from the germline V gene (reference sequence). V was pared by 6 bases and J by 0 bases, with 6 bases between. Here the CDR3 reads CASSRDSYEQYF. As DNA, the CDR3 is TGTGCCAGCAGCAGGGACTCCTACGAGCAGTACTTC.

The rearrangement joins TRBV2 to TRBJ2-3, with 9 nucleotides matching TRBD2. Germline V gives CDR1 SNHLY, CDR2 FYNNEI. The CDR3 has 18 amino acids. With V trimmed by 6 bases and J by 1 base, 14 bases remained unmatched. CDR3 sequence (DNA): TGTGCCAGCAGGGCATATAGCGGGAGTAGCTCCGGCACAGATACGCAGTATTTT. It specifies CASRAYSGSSSGTDTQYF.

The CDR3 nucleotides read TGTGCCACCAGCAGAGATGGAGCTAATGAAAAACTGTTTTTT. Translating it yields CATSRDGANEKLFF. The chain employs TRBV15 and TRBJ1-4; D call uncertain. This CDR3 comprises 14 residues. V was pared by 0 bases and J by 3 bases, with 5 bases between. Per the germline V gene, CDR1 is LNHNV and CDR2 is YYDKDF (reference sequence).

V usage is TRBV3-1 (or the pseudogene TRBV3-2) and J usage is TRBJ2-7; D may be TRBD2 (6 bases). The V gene's germline CDR1 is LGHDT and CDR2 YNNKEL (reference sequence). V lost 0 bases and J 3 bases, leaving 9 bases between the germline ends. The CDR3 is 14 amino acids. CDR3 coding DNA: TGTGCCAGCAGCCAAGAACGGGGGAGCTACGAGCAGTACTTC. Its translation is CASSQERGSYEQYF.

V usage is TRBV5-1 and J usage is TRBJ2-7, with D perhaps TRBD1 or TRBD2 (6 bases each). V was shortened by 4 bases and J by 0 bases, with 14 bases between the two germline ends. The germline V gene has CDR1 SGHRS and CDR2 YFSETQ. The CDR3 totals 15 residues. The CDR3 DNA follows: TGCGCCAGCAGCCTGGGGGGCGCGTTCTCCTACGAGCAGTACTTC. Its translation is CASSLGGAFSYEQYF. Variable domain in full (rest from reference TRBV5-1 and TRBJ2-7): KAGVTQTPRYLIKTRGQQVTLSCSPISGHRSVSWYQQTPGQGLQFLFEYFSETQRNKGNFPGRFSGRQFSNSRSEMNVSTLELGDSALYLCASSLGGAFSYEQYFGPGTRLTVT.

J is TRBJ1-2 and V is TRBV18, with TRBD1 matching 7 bases. Trimming removed 3 bases from V and 4 bases from J; junction bases left unmatched: 5. Germline V CDR1 and CDR2: KGHSH, LQKENI. The CDR3 has 14 amino acids. The CDR3 DNA follows: TGTGCCAGCTCACCGGGGACAGACCCCTATGGCTACACCTTC. Residues: CASSPGTDPYGYTF.

The chain combines TRBV14 with TRBJ2-1; D is unresolved. Germline V gene lookup returns CDR1 SGHDN and CDR2 FVKESK. This CDR3 region has 13 residues. Trimming took off 1 base at V and 3 bases at J, with 4 bases between the two ends. DNA for the CDR3: TGTGCCAGCAGCCAAGCCCACTACAATGAGCAGTTCTTC. This encodes CASSQAHYNEQFF. The entire variable domain, with the rest obtained from reference TRBV14 and TRBJ2-1, is as follows: EAGVTQFPSHSVIEKGQTVTLRCDPISGHDNLYWYRRVMGKEIKFLLHFVKESKQDESGMPNNRFLAERTGGTYSTLKVQPAELEDSGVYFCASSQAHYNEQFFGPGTRLTVL.

This chain links TRBV27 with TRBJ1-1; D is unresolved. Trimming took off 7 bases at V and 0 bases at J, with 9 bases between the two ends. The CDR3 is made up of 13 amino acids. Per germline, CDR1 MNHEY and CDR2 SMNVEV (reference sequence). CDR3 sequence (DNA): TGTGCCAGCATATTAGATTTGAACACTGAAGCTTTCTTT. Translation gives CASILDLNTEAFF.

This sequence joins TRBV6-6 and TRBJ2-5; possible D gene TRBD2, 6 bases. CDR3 length equals 16 residues. CDR1 is MNHNY and CDR2 is SVGAGI in the germline V gene (reference sequence). The V gene lost 0 bases and the J gene lost 0 bases, with 11 bases spanning the gap. CDR3 region: CASSYSGAGYQETQYF. The CDR3 DNA sequence: TGTGCCAGCAGTTACTCTGGGGCGGGGTACCAAGAGACCCAGTACTTC.

This clone was found many times. The chain's CDR3 is CASSLFGFQEGPSNQPQHF. The CDR3 DNA sequence: TGTGCCAGCAGTTTATTCGGGTTTCAGGAGGGGCCCAGCAATCAGCCCCAGCATTTT. This rearrangement joins TRBV27 to TRBJ1-5; D is perhaps TRBD1 (5 bases). Trimming pared 1 base from V and 1 base from J, leaving 20 bases between. The length of the CDR3 is 19 residues. Germline CDR1 is MNHEY and CDR2 is SMNVEV (reference sequence).

For this clone: Other DNA sequences within the sample encode an identical CDR3. The chain has TRBV12-5 and TRBJ2-7; a possible D gene is TRBD1 (5 bases). Deletions cut 2 bases from V and 4 bases from J, with 27 bases between. This CDR3 is 19 amino acids long. Germline lookup yields CDR1 LGHNT and CDR2 FRNRAP. CDR3 coding DNA: TGTGCTAGTGGTTTGCCCCCATCCCCAGCAACAGGTACTCCTTACGAGCAGTACTTC. Translating gives CASGLPPSPATGTPYEQYF.

The gene calls are TRBV7-8 and TRBJ1-4; 8 nucleotides line up with TRBD1. The CDR3 sequence is 17 residues long. The J segment lost 7 bases and the V segment lost 0 bases, leaving 10 bases of the junction unmatched. Germline loops: CDR1 SGHVS, CDR2 FQNEAQ. CDR3 amino acids: CASSLARSGQGAEKLFF. The CDR3 DNA follows: TGTGCCAGCAGCTTAGCGCGGAGCGGACAGGGAGCTGAAAAACTGTTTTTT. Looking up the rest from reference TRBV7-8 and TRBJ1-4 gives the full variable domain: GAGVSQSPRYKVAKRGQDVALRCDPISGHVSLFWYQQALGQGPEFLTYFQNEAQLDKSGLPSDRFFAERPEGSVSTLKIQRTQQEDSAVYLCASSLARSGQGAEKLFFGSGTQLSVL.

This chain uses TRBV6-5 with TRBJ1-3, with TRBD1 matching over 9 bases. Trimming took 4 bases from V and 1 from J; bases not matched to a gene: 5. CDR1 is MNHEY and CDR2 is SVGAGI in the germline V gene. The CDR3 sequence is 16 residues long. In DNA form, the CDR3 reads TGTGCCAGCAGTTCGCCGGGACAGGGATCTGGAAACACCATATATTTT. Translating gives CASSSPGQGSGNTIYF.

V is TRBV19 and J is TRBJ1-1; D is perhaps TRBD1 (6 bases). The CDR3 is 16 amino acids. V lost 9 bases and J lost 1, with 21 bases in between. Germline CDR1 LNHDA, CDR2 SQIVND (reference sequence). This CDR3 is CASRDPGKGGNTEAFF. In DNA, the CDR3 is TGTGCCAGCCGCGATCCAGGGAAAGGGGGGAACACTGAAGCTTTCTTT.

V gene TRBV19 combines with J gene TRBJ1-1; D may be TRBD1 (5 bases). The CDR3 extends over 14 amino acids. Trimming removed 3 bases from V and 1 base from J, with 9 bases in between. Germline V gene lookup returns CDR1 LNHDA and CDR2 SQIVND (reference sequence). In DNA form, the CDR3 reads TGTGCCAGTAGTATTGGACACGCGAACACTGAAGCTTTCTTT. This gives the protein CASSIGHANTEAFF.

The V and J genes are TRBV2 and TRBJ2-5; 8 nucleotides agree with TRBD2. The V and J ends lost 5 bases and 8 bases, in that order; junction bases with no gene match: 7. CDR3 length: 13 residues. CDR1 and CDR2 (germline): SNHLY, FYNNEI. CDR3 bases: TGTGCCAGCAGTACGACTAGCGTGAACACCCAGTACTTC. It codes for CASSTTSVNTQYF.

V usage is TRBV19 and J usage is TRBJ1-4; 7 bases are a match to TRBD1. Germline CDR1 is LNHDA and CDR2 is SQIVND (reference sequence). The CDR3 extends over 14 amino acids. The V gene end was trimmed by 7 bases and the J gene end by 8 bases; junction bases not matched to a gene: 10. CDR3 coding DNA: TGTGCCAGTACCCTAACAGGGGCCCAGGAAAAACTGTTTTTT. The encoded protein is CASTLTGAQEKLFF.

The V gene is TRBV5-6, the J gene TRBJ1-3; the D is unclear. V was shortened by 2 bases and J by 2 bases, with 11 bases between the two germline ends. Germline V gives CDR1 SGHDT, CDR2 YYEEEE. The CDR3 contains 15 residues. CDR3 sequence: CASSFETRPGNTIYF. The CDR3 bases are TGTGCCAGCAGCTTCGAGACCAGGCCTGGAAACACCATATATTTT. The complete variable domain, with remaining parts taken from reference TRBV5-6 and TRBJ1-3, reads DAGVTQSPTHLIKTRGQQVTLRCSPKSGHDTVSWYQQALGQGPQFIFQYYEEEERQRGNFPDRFSGHQFPNYSSELNVNALLLGDSALYLCASSFETRPGNTIYFGEGSWLTVV.

The chain uses TRBV5-6 and TRBJ1-5, with D hard to call. CDR1 SGHDT and CDR2 YYEEEE come from the germline V gene. V was trimmed by 0 bases and J by 7 bases, leaving 8 bases between them. The CDR3 totals 13 residues. CDR3 DNA: TGTGCCAGCAGCTTGGGAACCCAGCAGCCCCAGCATTTT. Protein product: CASSLGTQQPQHF.

The chain employs TRBV10-2 and TRBJ2-7; perhaps TRBD1 as D (5 bases). Trimming removed 6 bases from V and 3 bases from J, with 6 bases in between. The CDR3 is 11 residues long. Germline CDR1 WSHSY, CDR2 SAAADI. As DNA, the CDR3 is TGCGCCAGCAGGACAGACTACGAGCAGTACTTC. Its protein is CASRTDYEQYF.

V gene TRBV7-9 combines with J gene TRBJ1-4, with 9 nucleotides matching TRBD1. V lost 4 bases, J lost 4 bases, and 4 bases stayed unmatched. The CDR3 loop spans 15 amino acids. Germline-derived CDR1 and CDR2 are SEHNR and FQNEAQ (reference sequence). This chain's CDR3 is CASSSRTGDNEKLFF. CDR3 nucleotides: TGTGCCAGCAGCTCCCGGACAGGGGATAATGAAAAACTGTTTTTT.

The CDR3 nucleotides read TGTGCCAGCTCACCATCGGCGGCTAATCAGCCCCAGCATTTT. This sequence encodes CASSPSAANQPQHF. The V call is TRBV18, the J call TRBJ1-5; the D is unclear. V lost 2 bases, J lost 4 bases, and 9 bases lay in between. The CDR3 contains 14 residues. Germline values: CDR1 KGHSH, CDR2 LQKENI.

This rearrangement joins TRBV11-2 to TRBJ2-1; weak D call: TRBD2 (6 bases). Germline values: CDR1 SGHAT, CDR2 FQNNGV. Between the trimmed V and J ends, which lost 4 bases and 10 bases, there was a span of 14 bases. The CDR3 sequence is 13 residues long. Here the CDR3 reads CASSSGKGGEQFF. The CDR3 DNA sequence: TGTGCCAGCAGCTCCGGAAAGGGAGGAGAGCAGTTCTTC.

V is TRBV19 and J is TRBJ1-2, with 7 bases lining up with TRBD1. This CDR3 comprises 13 residues. The V gene end was trimmed by 5 bases and the J gene end by 5 bases; junction bases not matched to a gene: 5. Germline lookup yields CDR1 LNHDA and CDR2 SQIVND (reference sequence). CDR3 protein: CASSASTGYGYTF. The CDR3 DNA reads TGTGCCAGTAGTGCCTCGACAGGGTATGGCTACACCTTC.